The present T cell receptor beta chain was sequenced within a study of technical replicates of blood from four donors. The protocol was immunoSEQ multiplex PCR, while the TCRdb copy is restricted to in-frame clones and leaves out a portion. Among more than 65,000 clones listed, about 81% were seen once. The length of the CDR3 is 14 residues. In germline, CDR1 is SGHDT, CDR2 YYEEEE. Trimming cost V 0 bases and J 5 bases, with 11 bases left between them. Source material: PBMCs. This chain connects TRBV5-6 to TRBJ2-5; tentatively, D is TRBD2 (5 bases). This clonotype was sampled from a human donor in good health. Some clones in this sample may be carry-over from other donors' samples. CDR3 sequence reads: CASSLEGSQETQYF. The CDR3 DNA follows: TGTGCCAGCAGCTTGGAAGGGAGCCAGGAGACCCAGTACTTC.